Below, 17 T cell receptor beta chains from the same sample are listed, as sequenced in a study of control samples from healthy donors and cancer patients. Clones were read by immunoSEQ multiplex PCR, and TCRdb kept only the in-frame ones, dropping some. The data show about 35,000 clones, over 85% seen once. Material for sequencing was PBMCs. The receptors stem from a man between 40 and 49 years old with colorectal cancer.

The V and J genes are TRBV30 and TRBJ1-2; 8 positions match TRBD1. Germline lookup yields CDR1 GTSNPN and CDR2 SVGIG (reference sequence). The V and J ends lost 5 bases and 7 bases, in that order; junction bases with no gene match: 6. The CDR3 extends over 12 amino acids. This CDR3 reads CAWAQGAGGYTF. Here the CDR3 DNA reads TGTGCCTGGGCCCAGGGGGCCGGTGGCTACACCTTC.

The chain employs TRBV2 and TRBJ1-1; TRBD1 matches at 7 bases. There are 14 residues in the CDR3. The germline V gene encodes CDR1 SNHLY and CDR2 FYNNEI. V lost 6 bases, J lost 4 bases, and 8 bases stayed unmatched. The CDR3 loop reads CASSRQGSLTEAFF. Written as DNA, the CDR3 is TGTGCCAGCAGCCGACAGGGCTCTCTCACTGAAGCTTTCTTT.

The chain recombines TRBV7-2 with TRBJ2-1; D unresolved. CDR1 is SGHTA and CDR2 is FQGNSA in the germline V gene. V lost 2 bases and J 11 bases, leaving 10 bases between the germline ends. The CDR3 contains 12 residues. Written as DNA, the CDR3 is TGTGCCAGCAGCTTAATGGGTGGGCAGCAGTTCTTC. The encoded protein is CASSLMGGQQFF. Using reference TRBV7-2 and TRBJ2-1 for the parts outside the CDR3, the full variable domain is GAGVSQSPSNKVTEKGKDVELRCDPISGHTALYWYRQSLGQGLEFLIYFQGNSAPDKSGLPSDRFSAERTGGSVSTLTIQRTQQEDSAVYLCASSLMGGQQFFGPGTRLTVL.

This chain connects TRBV7-3 to TRBJ2-1; TRBD1 is a possible D gene (6 bases). The CDR3 sequence is 16 residues long. Germline assignment: CDR1 SGHTA and CDR2 FQGTGA. The V end was cut by 5 bases, the J end by 0 bases, with 14 bases between. This chain's CDR3 is CASSPRTESSYNEQFF. CDR3 sequence (DNA): TGTGCCAGCAGCCCACGGACAGAGAGCTCCTACAATGAGCAGTTCTTC.

This chain joins TRBV18 and TRBJ2-2; D gene uncertain. V lost 6 bases and J 1 base, leaving 15 bases between the germline ends. CDR1 KGHSH and CDR2 LQKENI come from the germline V gene. The CDR3 consists of 16 residues. CDR3 protein: CASSLPAPKNTGELFF. DNA of the CDR3: TGTGCCAGCTCGCTCCCGGCCCCAAAGAACACCGGGGAGCTGTTTTTT. Full variable domain (outside the CDR3, taken from reference TRBV18 and TRBJ2-2): NAGVMQNPRHLVRRRGQEARLRCSPMKGHSHVYWYRQLPEEGLKFMVYLQKENIIDESGMPKERFSAEFPKEGPSILRIQQVVRGDSAAYFCASSLPAPKNTGELFFGEGSRLTVL.

The chain uses TRBV11-2 and TRBJ2-5; TRBD2 agrees at 7 bases. The V and J ends lost 1 base and 4 bases, in that order; junction bases with no gene match: 6. The germline CDR1 and CDR2 sequences are SGHAT and FQNNGV. CDR3 length: 15 residues. CDR3 residues: CASSLGGGEAETQYF. The CDR3 DNA is TGTGCCAGCAGCTTAGGTGGGGGGGAGGCAGAGACCCAGTACTTC.

The rearrangement joins TRBV9 to TRBJ2-2; 8 nucleotides align to TRBD1. The V segment lost 0 bases and the J segment 6 bases; nucleotides outside the gene matches: 10. The CDR3 has 17 residues. Germline V gene sequence: CDR1 SGDLS, CDR2 YYNGEE. CDR3 region: CASSVGGDRRPAGELFF. DNA of the CDR3: TGTGCCAGCAGCGTAGGGGGGGACAGGCGACCCGCCGGGGAGCTGTTTTTT.

The rearrangement links TRBV6-2 or TRBV6-3 to TRBJ1-2; no firm D call. Trimming left V 7 bases short and J 8 bases short, with 20 bases between. CDR1 is MNHEY and CDR2 is SVGEGT in the germline V gene. The CDR3 is made up of 14 amino acids. In DNA, the CDR3 is TGTGCCAGCACCCCGGAGATAGCCTGGAGGGGCTACACCTTC. This gives the protein CASTPEIAWRGYTF.

The chain has TRBV6-5 and TRBJ1-5, with a possible D match to TRBD1 (6 bases). Per germline, CDR1 MNHEY and CDR2 SVGAGI. The CDR3 sequence is 15 residues long. V dropped 7 bases and J dropped 2 bases, with 15 bases sitting between them. The chain's CDR3 is CASNQGHSGNQPQHF. The CDR3 nucleotides are TGTGCCAGCAACCAGGGACACTCCGGCAATCAGCCCCAGCATTTT.

This chain uses TRBV2 with TRBJ2-5, with D perhaps matching TRBD1 (5 bases). V lost 6 bases, J lost 5 bases, and 19 bases lay in between. The length of the CDR3 is 15 residues. Germline V lookup: CDR1 SNHLY, CDR2 FYNNEI. The CDR3 DNA follows: TGTGCCAGCAGGAGAGCCGACAGCCATGGGGAGACCCAGTACTTC. Translated, it gives CASRRADSHGETQYF.

The chain has TRBV19 and TRBJ1-3; D is uncertain. CDR1 and CDR2 (germline): LNHDA, SQIVND (reference sequence). This CDR3 spans 14 amino acids. Trimming cost V 6 bases and J 3 bases, with 12 bases left between them. The CDR3 protein is CASSDPRGGNTIYF. The CDR3 bases are TGTGCCAGTAGCGATCCTCGGGGTGGAAACACCATATATTTT.

The chain uses TRBV2 and TRBJ1-1, with a possible D match to TRBD1 (6 bases). Per the germline V gene, CDR1 is SNHLY and CDR2 is FYNNEI. The V and J ends lost 6 bases and 4 bases respectively, with 15 bases between them. CDR3 length: 14 residues. The CDR3 DNA follows: TGTGCCAGCAGCTACAGGGCCGGAGGCACTGAAGCTTTCTTT. Protein product: CASSYRAGGTEAFF.

The chain recombines TRBV5-4 with TRBJ1-4; the D is unclear. The CDR3 spans 15 residues. Germline V gives CDR1 SGHNT, CDR2 YYREEE (reference sequence). V was clipped by 0 bases and J by 8 bases, with 14 bases between them. The CDR3 region is CASSLEVGSREKLFF. The CDR3 DNA reads TGTGCCAGCAGCTTGGAGGTGGGCAGCCGGGAAAAACTGTTTTTT.

This clone was counted once. The gene calls are TRBV19 and TRBJ1-5; D call uncertain. The CDR3 contains 15 residues. V lost 0 bases and J lost 4, with 10 bases in between. The germline V gene has CDR1 LNHDA and CDR2 SQIVND (reference sequence). The CDR3 here is CASSIDRGKNQPQHF. As DNA, the CDR3 is TGTGCCAGTAGTATAGATCGGGGAAAAAATCAGCCCCAGCATTTT.

This rearrangement joins TRBV5-1 to TRBJ1-1, with 8 positions matching TRBD1. Germline trimming cut 5 bases from V and 5 bases from J; bases unmatched to any gene: 5. The germline V gene has CDR1 SGHRS and CDR2 YFSETQ. This CDR3 spans 13 amino acids. The CDR3 loop is CASRVQGGTEAFF. For the CDR3, the DNA is TGCGCCAGCAGGGTACAGGGGGGGACTGAAGCTTTCTTT.

The rearrangement uses TRBV24-1 and TRBJ1-2; D is ambiguous. V was shortened by 2 bases and J by 6 bases, with 9 bases between the two germline ends. The CDR3 is made up of 13 amino acids. The germline gives CDR1 KGHDR, CDR2 SFDVKD. CDR3 amino acids: CATSDSNANGYTF. The CDR3 nucleotides are TGTGCCACCAGTGATTCAAACGCGAATGGCTACACCTTC.

The CDR3 DNA reads as TGCAGCGCGTCAATTCCGAAAGACGCTAACTATGGCTACACCTTC. Amino acid sequence: CSASIPKDANYGYTF. V and J are TRBV29-1 and TRBJ1-2; D remains unclear. The CDR3 has 15 residues. V lost 7 bases to trimming and J lost 0 bases, with 18 bases between them. Germline-derived CDR1 and CDR2 are SQVTM and ANQGSEA.